These T cell receptor beta chains were read from a single sample in a study of synovial regulatory T cells in juvenile arthritis. Produced via immunoSEQ multiplex PCR; TCRdb's table is partial and in-frame only. Its table lists more than 8,000 clones. The sequencing input was Treg cells from blood. Receptor source: a donor younger than 30 with juvenile idiopathic arthritis. CDR3s include the opening cysteine and the closing phenylalanine or tryptophan. Expanded clones are given a class, and other clones once, few, many or no size at all.

j_call clone_size v_call cdr3_length cdr3_aa
TRBJ2-7 NA TRBV6-1 10 CASRFYEQYF
TRBJ2-3 NA TRBV4-3 16 CASSHQGDARTDTQYF
TRBJ2-1 NA TRBV5-1 16 CASSSTGDRAYNEQFF
TRBJ2-2 NA TRBV28 16 CASSFGQWGRTGELFF
TRBJ2-7 NA TRBV7-6 15 CASSLGGTHSYEQYF
TRBJ2-2 NA TRBV6-1 15 CASSERWTSTGELFF
TRBJ1-1 NA TRBV19 12 CASRQTSTEAFF
TRBJ2-7 NA TRBV27 14 CASKTRDSPYEQYF
TRBJ2-3 NA TRBV2 18 CASSQGLAGGPSTDTQYF
TRBJ1-2 NA TRBV4-1 17 CASSQPIYAAENYGYTF
TRBJ1-2 NA TRBV5-6 12 CASSGGPAGYTF
TRBJ1-1 NA TRBV28 15 CASSPFGSGNTEAFF
TRBJ2-3 NA TRBV5-4 13 CASSPSGTDTQYF
TRBJ2-7 NA TRBV2 14 CASSRDTISYEQYF
TRBJ2-6 NA TRBV10-3 16 CAISHPLGAGANVLTF
TRBJ1-4 NA TRBV28 15 CASTLAGLSNEKLFF
TRBJ2-7 NA TRBV7-9 15 CASSSPGRGFYEQYF
TRBJ2-2 NA TRBV18 15 CASSPGHLNTGELFF
TRBJ2-7 NA TRBV2 14 CASSRRTSAVEQYF
TRBJ2-7 NA TRBV28 15 CASSSLAGASYEQYF
TRBJ2-2 NA TRBV2 14 CASREQGIGGELFF
TRBJ2-1 medium-sized TRBV5-1 13 CASSVGVANEQFF
TRBJ1-4 NA TRBV19 14 CASRQRGENEKLFF
TRBJ1-5 NA TRBV4-3 16 CASSQDPTGTNQPQHF
TRBJ1-3 NA TRBV11-1 17 CASSPFGPLLTGNTIYF
TRBJ1-5 NA TRBV6-5 15 CASSRGQGSNQPQHF
TRBJ1-4 NA TRBV9 15 CASSARTGINEKLFF
TRBJ1-2 NA TRBV5-4 14 CASSLGGAFYGYTF
TRBJ1-3 NA TRBV30 14 CASETGVGGNTIYF
TRBJ1-2 NA TRBV18 15 CASSLFDRADYGYTF
TRBJ1-6 NA TRBV7-9 14 CASSFMGLILALHF
TRBJ2-3 NA TRBV6-6 15 CASRPSGRAADTQYF
TRBJ1-3 NA TRBV5-1 13 CASSLVAGNTIYF
TRBJ2-3 NA TRBV7-3 16 CASSFGLVGRMDTQYF
TRBJ1-4 NA TRBV6-5 14 CASRAGARGEKLFF
TRBJ1-3 NA TRBV28 17 CASSLTPQGTSGNTIYF
TRBJ2-1 NA TRBV28 12 CASSQTSGRKFF
TRBJ2-2 NA TRBV5-1 17 CASSFQTSGSIVGELFF
TRBJ2-7 NA TRBV5-6 17 CASSPPGGGRDSYEQYF
TRBJ1-2 NA TRBV28 14 CASSLLGQPQGYTF
TRBJ2-7 NA TRBV2 13 CASSDRGSYEQYF
TRBJ2-2 medium-sized TRBV25-1 15 CASTAGALNTGELFF
TRBJ1-1 NA TRBV25-1 13 CASSLQGFTEAFF
TRBJ2-7 NA TRBV5-6 14 CASSLNAGPYEQYF
TRBJ2-6 NA TRBV9 13 CASSVSGANVLTF
TRBJ1-5 NA TRBV19 18 CASKRLSNAFNSNQPQHF
TRBJ1-5 NA TRBV19 14 CASSGGRGNQPQHF
TRBJ2-2 NA TRBV27 15 CASSFRDRAAGELFF
TRBJ2-4 NA TRBV2 17 CASSEARHSVAKNIQYF
TRBJ2-2 NA TRBV19 18 CASSTRQGVFPNTGELFF
TRBJ1-5 NA TRBV6-5 14 CASRTYDGNQPQHF
TRBJ1-4 NA TRBV5-3 15 CARSLPGTGEEKLFF
TRBJ1-2 NA TRBV2 14 CASQGQGLRYGYTF
TRBJ1-1 NA TRBV4-1 18 CASSRHKTGALANTEAFF
TRBJ1-1 NA TRBV20-1 11 CSARMNTEAFF